A single sample gave rise to the 27 T cell receptor beta chains below, sequenced in a study of T cell responses to AZD1222 COVID-19 vaccine. TCRdb keeps only in-frame clones here, not all; method: immunoSEQ multiplex PCR. The sample records some 110,000 clones, around 94% being singletons. Sequencing was performed on peripheral blood, taken on day 0 of AZD1222 vaccination. The source is an adult in good health.

The chain is built from TRBV6-6 and TRBJ1-4, with D unresolved. Germline values: CDR1 MNHNY, CDR2 SVGAGI (reference sequence). Deletions cut 4 bases from V and 5 bases from J, with 5 bases between. The CDR3 spans 12 residues. The CDR3 sequence: CASSSPNEKLFF. The CDR3, as DNA: TGTGCCAGCAGTTCACCAAATGAAAAACTGTTTTTT.

The rearrangement uses TRBV4-1 and TRBJ2-7; D remains ambiguous. CDR3 length: 14 residues. CDR1 is MGHRA, CDR2 YSYEKL, per germline. V was shortened by 0 bases and J by 3 bases, with 9 bases between the two germline ends. The CDR3 sequence: CASSQDRRFYEQYF. The CDR3 DNA is TGCGCCAGCAGCCAAGATCGAAGATTCTACGAGCAGTACTTC.

This sequence joins TRBV28 and TRBJ1-4; D gene ambiguous. V gave up 4 bases and J gave up 5 bases, with 17 bases separating them. In germline, CDR1 is MDHEN, CDR2 SYDVKM. This CDR3 spans 16 amino acids. CDR3 DNA sequence: TGTGCCAGCAGTTCTCCAAGACACAGAAAGAATGAAAAACTGTTTTTT. Its translation: CASSSPRHRKNEKLFF.

The chain carries TRBV11-2 and TRBJ2-3; D remains unclear. Germline CDR1 SGHAT, CDR2 FQNNGV. Trimming took off 5 bases at V and 4 bases at J, with 13 bases between the two ends. The CDR3 loop spans 14 amino acids. The CDR3 DNA is TGTGCCAGCAGCCACCTAAGTGAGTCAGATACGCAGTATTTT. Encoded protein: CASSHLSESDTQYF.

V gene TRBV14 combines with J gene TRBJ2-5; 11 bases align to TRBD2. Germline CDR1 SGHDN, CDR2 FVKESK. This CDR3 spans 14 amino acids. V dropped 6 bases and J dropped 4; count of bases not matched to a gene: 4. Written as DNA, the CDR3 is TGTGCCAGCAGACTAGCGGGAGCGGCAGAGACCCAGTACTTC. Translation gives CASRLAGAAETQYF.

The genes are TRBV4-2 and TRBJ2-2; D is undetermined. The CDR3 loop spans 13 amino acids. Trimming took off 1 base at V and 8 bases at J, with 8 bases between the two ends. Germline-derived CDR1 and CDR2 are LGHNA and YNFKEQ. In nucleotides, the CDR3 is TGTGCCAGCAGCCAAGCCCAACCAGGGGAGCTGTTTTTT. Protein sequence: CASSQAQPGELFF.

The rearrangement links TRBV5-1 to TRBJ2-2; 9 bases match TRBD2. The V segment lost 3 bases and the J segment 6 bases; nucleotides outside the gene matches: 12. In germline, CDR1 is SGHRS, CDR2 YFSETQ. This CDR3 is built from 17 residues. CDR3 DNA: TGCGCCAGCAGCTCCGGAGGGAGCGGGAGGCGGGCCGGGGAGCTGTTTTTT. It specifies CASSSGGSGRRAGELFF.

This chain connects TRBV6-6 to TRBJ1-6; D is unclear. Germline CDR1 and CDR2: MNHNY and SVGAGI (reference sequence). This CDR3 spans 16 amino acids. V gave up 0 bases and J gave up 0 bases, with 6 bases separating them. This CDR3 reads CASSYSRSSYNSPLHF. The CDR3 DNA sequence: TGTGCCAGCAGTTACTCTCGGAGCTCCTATAATTCACCCCTCCACTTT.

CDR3 coding DNA: TGTGCCAGTAGTATTGGGTGGGCGAATCAGCCCCAGCATTTT. Amino acids: CASSIGWANQPQHF. The J gene is TRBJ1-5, the V gene TRBV19; D remains unclear. CDR1 is LNHDA, CDR2 SQIVND, per germline (reference sequence). The ends were cut back, 3 bases at V and 4 bases at J, with 10 bases in the middle. This CDR3 has 14 amino acids.

The genes are TRBV5-1 and TRBJ2-5; D is possibly TRBD1 (6 bases). There are 14 residues in the CDR3. The V end was cut by 3 bases, the J end by 1 base, with 10 bases between. From germline, CDR1 is SGHRS and CDR2 YFSETQ. The CDR3 sequence: CASSSEGGQETQYF. CDR3 nucleotide sequence: TGCGCCAGCAGCTCTGAAGGGGGCCAAGAGACCCAGTACTTC.

The gene calls are TRBV4-1 and TRBJ1-2, with D unclear. Per germline, CDR1 MGHRA and CDR2 YSYEKL. CDR3 length: 14 amino acids. Trimming left V 4 bases short and J 3 bases short, with 12 bases between. CDR3 amino acids: CASSPRPVDYGYTF. The CDR3, as DNA: TGCGCCAGCAGCCCGCGACCGGTAGACTATGGCTACACCTTC.

This chain links TRBV18 with TRBJ1-2, with unresolved D. The CDR3 contains 15 residues. The germline V gene encodes CDR1 KGHSH and CDR2 LQKENI. Trimming removed 3 bases at V and 5 bases at J, with 16 bases between. This CDR3 is CASSPGILGVYGYTF. DNA of the CDR3: TGTGCCAGCTCACCCGGGATTCTTGGCGTATATGGCTACACCTTC.

This chain uses TRBV5-5 with TRBJ2-3; D is perhaps TRBD1 or TRBD2 (6 bases each). This CDR3 is 15 amino acids long. Trimming removed 2 bases at V and 5 bases at J, with 15 bases between. The germline gives CDR1 SGHKS, CDR2 YYEKEE (reference sequence). In DNA form, the CDR3 reads TGTGCCAGCAGCTTCGGCGGGACATACAGAGATACGCAGTATTTT. Translation: CASSFGGTYRDTQYF.

The rearrangement links TRBV2 to TRBJ2-1; TRBD2 matches at 14 bases. Per germline, CDR1 SNHLY and CDR2 FYNNEI. The trim removed 7 bases at V and 0 bases at J, leaving 2 bases unmatched. The CDR3 has 16 amino acids. The CDR3 DNA is TGTGCCAGCAAGGGACTAGCGGGAGTCTCCTACAATGAGCAGTTCTTC. Translating gives CASKGLAGVSYNEQFF. The full variable domain, in which reference TRBV2 and TRBJ2-1 provide the parts outside the CDR3, is EPEVTQTPSHQVTQMGQEVILRCVPISNHLYFYWYRQILGQKVEFLVSFYNNEISEKSEIFDDQFSVERPDGSNFTLKIRSTKLEDSAMYFCASKGLAGVSYNEQFFGPGTRLTVL.

The chain recombines TRBV6-5 with TRBJ1-2; 8 positions agree with TRBD1. The ends lost 6 bases at V and 5 bases at J; junction bases unmatched: 5. The germline gives CDR1 MNHEY, CDR2 SVGAGI. The CDR3 consists of 13 residues. CDR3 nucleotides: TGTGCCAGCAGGAGGACAGGGTGGTATGGCTACACCTTC. This codes for CASRRTGWYGYTF.

The J gene is TRBJ2-3, the V gene TRBV10-2, with TRBD2 identical over 11 bases. The CDR3 is 15 residues long. Germline trimming cut 8 bases from V and 0 bases from J; bases unmatched to any gene: 4. Germline V gene data show CDR1 as WSHSY and CDR2 as SAAADI. The CDR3 loop is CASWGLAESTDTQYF. CDR3 DNA sequence: TGCGCCAGCTGGGGACTAGCGGAAAGCACAGATACGCAGTATTTT.

The rearrangement joins TRBV2 to TRBJ1-2, with 9 bases aligning to TRBD1. Germline CDR1 and CDR2: SNHLY and FYNNEI. V lost 7 bases and J lost 7; bases outside the gene matches: 10. The CDR3 has 14 residues. Here the CDR3 reads CASKRDREGGGYTF. The CDR3 DNA follows: TGTGCCAGCAAAAGGGACAGGGAGGGCGGTGGCTACACCTTC.

This clone has a single count. This sequence joins TRBV7-3 and TRBJ2-3, with a possible D match to TRBD2 (5 bases). This CDR3 region has 15 residues. The V gene's germline CDR1 is SGHTA and CDR2 FQGTGA. V was pared by 0 bases and J by 4 bases, with 11 bases between. This CDR3 is CASSLTLVGADTQYF. CDR3 nucleotides: TGTGCCAGCAGCTTAACGTTGGTGGGAGCAGATACGCAGTATTTT.

V gene TRBV2 combines with J gene TRBJ1-2; no reliable D call. CDR3 length equals 13 residues. CDR1 and CDR2 from the germline V gene are SNHLY and FYNNEI. V lost 6 bases, J lost 4 bases, and 12 bases lay in between. The CDR3 DNA reads TGTGCCAGCAGCGTCACTGAGATCTATGGCTACACCTTC. Its translation: CASSVTEIYGYTF.

The chain recombines TRBV5-1 with TRBJ2-5; 12 bases map to TRBD2. The V segment lost 4 bases and the J segment 3 bases; nucleotides outside the gene matches: 10. This CDR3 is 17 amino acids long. Germline V lookup: CDR1 SGHRS, CDR2 YFSETQ. CDR3 DNA: TGCGCCAGCAGCCTCGGACTAGCGGGATTGGGGGAAGAGACCCAGTACTTC. Translating it yields CASSLGLAGLGEETQYF.

V is TRBV28 and J is TRBJ2-2; TRBD1 might be the D (5 bases). V lost 6 bases and J lost 9, with 17 bases in between. CDR1 and CDR2 from the germline V gene are MDHEN and SYDVKM. The CDR3 runs to 14 residues. CDR3 bases: TGTGCCAGCAGCCATATGCAGGGATACCGGGAGCTGTTTTTT. Its translation is CASSHMQGYRELFF.

The chain is built from TRBV2 and TRBJ2-1; D uncertain. The CDR3 has 15 amino acids. The germline V gene has CDR1 SNHLY and CDR2 FYNNEI. The V end lost 7 bases, the J end lost 3 bases, and 16 bases lay between the germline ends. The CDR3 nucleotides read TGTGCCAGCAAACAATTGGCTAGTAACTACAATGAGCAGTTCTTC. Amino acids: CASKQLASNYNEQFF.

The chain employs TRBV6-2 or TRBV6-3 and TRBJ2-5; 8 bases fit TRBD1. J was trimmed by 1 base and V by 2 bases; bases with no gene match: 9. The CDR3 is 17 amino acids. CDR1 MNHEY and CDR2 SVGEGT come from the germline V gene. DNA of the CDR3: TGTGCCAGCAGTTACCTACACGGACAGGGCCCCCAAGAGACCCAGTACTTC. Translated: CASSYLHGQGPQETQYF.

This clone was picked up one time. V and J are TRBV28 and TRBJ2-7; D is perhaps TRBD2 (5 bases). Trimming pared 4 bases from V and 9 bases from J, leaving 19 bases between. CDR1 MDHEN and CDR2 SYDVKM come from the germline V gene. This CDR3 spans 14 amino acids. CDR3 nucleotide sequence: TGTGCCAGCAGTTACACGTGGACGGAAGGAGGGCAGTACTTC. This sequence encodes CASSYTWTEGGQYF.

The chain has TRBV29-1 and TRBJ2-7; TRBD1 aligns across 8 bases. J gave up 0 bases and V 2 bases, and 3 bases lay outside the gene matches. Germline-derived CDR1 and CDR2 are SQVTM and ANQGSEA. This CDR3 region has 14 residues. The chain's CDR3 is CSVEQQGGSYEQYF. The DNA for the CDR3 is TGCAGCGTTGAACAACAGGGGGGCTCCTACGAGCAGTACTTC.

The V gene is TRBV19, the J gene TRBJ1-5, with 12 positions matching TRBD1. The V gene's germline CDR1 is LNHDA and CDR2 SQIVND (reference sequence). CDR3 size: 13 residues. J was trimmed by 6 bases and V by 8 bases; bases with no gene match: 2. The CDR3 protein is CASGGQGAQPQHF. The CDR3 nucleotides read TGTGCCAGTGGGGGACAGGGGGCTCAGCCCCAGCATTTT.

This chain joins TRBV28 and TRBJ1-5; D is uncertain. V was shortened by 4 bases and J by 3 bases, with 25 bases between the two germline ends. The CDR3 covers 19 residues. From germline, CDR1 is MDHEN and CDR2 SYDVKM. CDR3 amino acids: CASSSRSWIWVSDNQPQHF. DNA of the CDR3: TGTGCCAGCAGTTCTCGGAGCTGGATTTGGGTTAGTGACAATCAGCCCCAGCATTTT.